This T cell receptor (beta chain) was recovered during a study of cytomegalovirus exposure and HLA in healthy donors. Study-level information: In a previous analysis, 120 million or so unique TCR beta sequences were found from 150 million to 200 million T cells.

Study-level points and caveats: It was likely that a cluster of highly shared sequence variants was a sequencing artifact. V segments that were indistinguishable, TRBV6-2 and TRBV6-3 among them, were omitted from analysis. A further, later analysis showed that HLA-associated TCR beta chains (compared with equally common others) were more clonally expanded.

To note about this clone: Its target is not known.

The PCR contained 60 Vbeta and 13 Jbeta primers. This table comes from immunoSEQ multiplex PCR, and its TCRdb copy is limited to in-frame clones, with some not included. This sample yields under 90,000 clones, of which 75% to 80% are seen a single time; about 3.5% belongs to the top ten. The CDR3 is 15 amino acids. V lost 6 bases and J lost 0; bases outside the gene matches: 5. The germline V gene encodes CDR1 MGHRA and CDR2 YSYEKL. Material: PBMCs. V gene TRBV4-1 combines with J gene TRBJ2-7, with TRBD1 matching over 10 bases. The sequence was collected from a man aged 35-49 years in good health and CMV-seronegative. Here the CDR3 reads CASRYRDRGSYEQYF. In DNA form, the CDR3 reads TGCGCCAGCAGGTACCGGGACAGGGGCTCCTACGAGCAGTACTTC.